These 14 T cell receptor beta chains were all obtained from the same sample, sequenced in a study of CD8+ T cells in alopecia areata. Treatment here: oral pan-JAK inhibitor, 5-10 mg twice daily. The authors extracted RNA and reverse transcribed it into cDNA as the sequencing template. Some clones are missing from TCRdb's copy, which holds only in-frame ones; the method was immunoSEQ multiplex PCR. The sample shows about 200,000 clones, 64% of them seen only once. This specimen was CD4+ T cells sorted from blood, taken at week 4, from a patient treated with tofacitinib. These receptors came from a human donor with alopecia areata.

V and J are TRBV4-3 and TRBJ2-3; no firm D call. V lost 1 base and J lost 4, with 3 bases in between. Germline V CDR1 and CDR2: LGHNA, YSLEER. The CDR3 runs 12 residues. CDR3 amino acids: CASSQVADTQYF. CDR3 bases: TGCGCCAGCAGCCAAGTGGCAGATACGCAGTATTTT.

V is TRBV7-8 and J is TRBJ2-1; the match to TRBD2 covers 10 bases. The CDR3 spans 13 residues. The J segment lost 7 bases and the V segment lost 5 bases, leaving 2 bases of the junction unmatched. The germline V gene has CDR1 SGHVS and CDR2 FQNEAQ. Written as DNA, the CDR3 is TGTGCCAGCAGCGGTAGCGGGGGGAATGAGCAGTTCTTC. Its protein product is CASSGSGGNEQFF.

The J gene is TRBJ2-1, the V gene TRBV7-9, with TRBD1 matching 7 bases. Per the germline V gene, CDR1 is SEHNR and CDR2 is FQNEAQ (reference sequence). V was clipped by 7 bases and J by 14 bases; unmatched bases: 11. This CDR3 is 12 amino acids long. CDR3 in DNA: TGTGCCAGCACCCCGGGGCTGCAGGGGGAGTTCTTC. It translates to CASTPGLQGEFF.

V and J are TRBV4-1 and TRBJ2-7; 10 positions match TRBD2. V lost 3 bases, J lost 6 bases, and 17 bases stayed unmatched. The germline V gene has CDR1 MGHRA and CDR2 YSYEKL. The CDR3 totals 18 residues. CDR3 protein: CASSQAPPSGGPLIEQYF. For the CDR3, the DNA is TGCGCCAGCAGCCAGGCCCCCCCTAGCGGGGGTCCTTTGATCGAGCAGTACTTC.

This clone was seen only a few times. V and J are TRBV2 and TRBJ1-2; D remains ambiguous. Trimming cost V 7 bases and J 2 bases, with 14 bases left between them. The germline V gene has CDR1 SNHLY and CDR2 FYNNEI. This CDR3 is 14 amino acids long. As DNA, the CDR3 is TGTGCCAGCACCCCGCGATTCGCCAACTATGGCTACACCTTC. Protein product: CASTPRFANYGYTF.

V usage is TRBV18 and J usage is TRBJ2-2, with 11 bases that match TRBD1. The CDR3 is 14 amino acids. Germline-derived CDR1 and CDR2 are KGHSH and LQKENI. The V gene end was trimmed by 8 bases and the J gene end by 3 bases; junction bases not matched to a gene: 2. CDR3 sequence reads: CASKGQGDTGELFF. The CDR3 DNA follows: TGTGCCAGCAAGGGACAGGGGGACACCGGGGAGCTGTTTTTT.

The genes are TRBV29-1 and TRBJ2-7, with D perhaps TRBD1 (6 bases). CDR1 is SQVTM and CDR2 is ANQGSEA in the germline V gene. Trimming left V 8 bases short and J 0 bases short, with 20 bases between. The length of the CDR3 is 15 residues. The CDR3 spells CSLPPKDSSSYEQYF. The CDR3 bases are TGCAGCCTGCCCCCAAAGGACAGCTCCTCCTACGAGCAGTACTTC.

The genes are TRBV29-1 and TRBJ2-7; D is ambiguous. The V and J ends lost 3 bases and 2 bases respectively, with 11 bases between them. Germline V CDR1 and CDR2: SQVTM, ANQGSEA. The CDR3 length is 13 residues. The CDR3 bases are TGCAGCGTTGATCTAGGCGCCACCTACGAGCAGTACTTC. This translates into CSVDLGATYEQYF.

This chain links TRBV5-1 with TRBJ1-5; D is uncertain. The CDR3 consists of 14 residues. Trimming took 1 base from V and 5 from J, leaving 10 bases between them. CDR1 SGHRS and CDR2 YFSETQ come from the germline V gene. Here the CDR3 DNA reads TGCGCCAGCAGCTTGAACGGACGGGATCAGCCCCAGCATTTT. It codes for CASSLNGRDQPQHF.

The V call is TRBV6-1, the J call TRBJ2-1; TRBD2 agrees at 8 bases. Germline V gene lookup returns CDR1 MNHNS and CDR2 SASEGT. The CDR3 is 14 amino acids. Trimming at V came to 8 bases and at J to 4 bases, leaving 7 bases not matched to a gene. CDR3 DNA sequence: TGTGCCAGCGTTGTCAGCGGGAGTTACAATGAGCAGTTCTTC. As protein: CASVVSGSYNEQFF.

The genes are TRBV9 and TRBJ1-2, with 8 nucleotides matching TRBD1. The CDR3 sequence is 16 residues long. V gave up 4 bases and J gave up 4 bases; unmatched junction bases: 12. Germline V gene data show CDR1 as SGDLS and CDR2 as YYNGEE. The CDR3 protein is CASSPLSTGVTYGYTF. In nucleotides, the CDR3 is TGTGCCAGCAGCCCACTGTCGACAGGGGTGACCTATGGCTACACCTTC.

The chain links TRBV27 to TRBJ1-2; D unresolved. This CDR3 region has 14 residues. Germline V lookup: CDR1 MNHEY, CDR2 SMNVEV (reference sequence). V gave up 0 bases and J gave up 8 bases, with 13 bases separating them. The CDR3 region is CASSLSLRGSGYTF. In DNA, the CDR3 is TGTGCCAGCAGTTTATCGTTGCGGGGTAGCGGCTACACCTTC.

This clone appeared a few times. The CDR3 here is CASSPPGGYEQYF. The CDR3 DNA follows: TGTGCCAGCTCACCACCGGGGGGCTACGAGCAGTACTTC. The rearrangement joins TRBV18 to TRBJ2-7, with D perhaps TRBD2 (6 bases). The CDR3 consists of 13 residues. Germline CDR1 KGHSH, CDR2 LQKENI. V lost 0 bases, J lost 3 bases, and 6 bases lay in between.

This chain joins TRBV5-1 and TRBJ2-3, with 9 bases that match TRBD2. The CDR3 spans 17 residues. Germline V lookup: CDR1 SGHRS, CDR2 YFSETQ. The J segment lost 3 bases and the V segment lost 0 bases, leaving 8 bases of the junction unmatched. CDR3 bases: TGCGCCAGCAGCTTGGATCTCGAGCGGGGGGTGACAGATACGCAGTATTTT. Translated, it gives CASSLDLERGVTDTQYF.